One and the same sample provided the 5 T cell receptor beta chains below, sequenced in a study of blood T cell repertoires in COVID-19. Clones were sequenced by immunoSEQ multiplex PCR, and TCRdb holds only the in-frame ones, with some missing. The sample lists 200,000 to 250,000 clones, around 80% occurring once. The sample consisted of peripheral blood. The receptors originated from a human donor in a cohort sampled during active COVID-19.

The genes are TRBV28 and TRBJ2-7; D is possibly TRBD2 (6 bases). Germline CDR1 MDHEN, CDR2 SYDVKM. The CDR3 covers 11 residues. Trimming left V 6 bases short and J 4 bases short, with 7 bases between. CDR3 amino acids: CASRGLYEQYF. The DNA of the CDR3 is TGTGCCAGCAGGGGACTTTACGAGCAGTACTTC. The entire variable domain, with the rest obtained from reference TRBV28 and TRBJ2-7, is as follows: DVKVTQSSRYLVKRTGEKVFLECVQDMDHENMFWYRQDPGLGLRLIYFSYDVKMKEKGDIPEGYSVSREKKERFSLILESASTNQTSMYLCASRGLYEQYFGPGTRLTVT.

The chain couples TRBV27 to TRBJ2-3; possible D gene TRBD1, 6 bases. The CDR3 consists of 14 residues. The germline V gene encodes CDR1 MNHEY and CDR2 SMNVEV (reference sequence). Trimming took off 5 bases at V and 0 bases at J, with 9 bases between the two ends. The CDR3 nucleotides are TGTGCCAGCAGTGCCACAGGGAGCACAGATACGCAGTATTTT. It encodes CASSATGSTDTQYF.

This rearrangement joins TRBV2 to TRBJ1-2; 7 bases fit TRBD1. The CDR3 is 14 amino acids. Germline trimming cut 6 bases from V and 3 bases from J; bases unmatched to any gene: 7. Germline CDR1 and CDR2: SNHLY and FYNNEI. CDR3 residues: CASRGRTGDYGYTF. The CDR3 DNA is TGTGCCAGCAGGGGACGGACAGGTGACTATGGCTACACCTTC.

This rearrangement joins TRBV7-8 to TRBJ2-7; 9 bases agree with TRBD1. V was clipped by 2 bases and J by 2 bases; unmatched bases: 7. Germline V gives CDR1 SGHVS, CDR2 FQNEAQ. The CDR3 is made up of 16 amino acids. The CDR3 loop reads CASSLNAGQGTYEQYF. The CDR3 nucleotides read TGTGCCAGCAGCTTAAATGCGGGACAGGGTACCTACGAGCAGTACTTC.

The chain uses TRBV19 and TRBJ2-7; no reliable D call. Deletions cut 1 base from V and 0 bases from J, with 10 bases between. Looked up from germline, CDR1 is LNHDA and CDR2 is SQIVND (reference sequence). The CDR3 has 15 amino acids. CDR3 DNA: TGTGCCAGTAGTATAGGACTGTTGAGCTCCTACGAGCAGTACTTC. It translates to CASSIGLLSSYEQYF.